What follows is one T cell receptor beta chain and its context. Antigen: not known. The source of the sample is a study of T cell repertoires in cytomegalovirus infection. Study as a whole: Epitope selection comprised recently identified HLA-C-restricted CMV epitopes and well-studied HLA-B-restricted CMV epitopes. Public signatures in TCR beta pointed to CMV infection and matching HLA type. Findings and limits, study-wide: Based on cumulative public TCR beta family frequency, carriers of CMV plus the relevant HLA were identified. The ex vivo response was dominated by HLA-C-restricted CMV-specific TCR beta clonotypes.

TCRdb called the reads again in MiXCR, with one record for every CDR3 protein. The table records 400,000 to 600,000 distinct CDR3 sequences, about 42% of them present only once. The CDR3 is 13 residues long. V trimming: 7 bases; J trimming: 5 bases; junction bases outside the gene matches: 5. The chain has TRBV12-3 or TRBV12-4 and TRBJ1-5; 7 positions agree with TRBD1. The material was cultured PBMCs, obtained from culture after CMV antigen stimulation. The TCR was taken from a human donor in good health (CMV status not recorded). Some clones in this sample may be carry-over from other donors' samples. CDR3 amino acids: CASTAQGDQPQHF. DNA of the CDR3: TGTGCCAGCACCGCGCAGGGGGATCAGCCCCAGCATTTT.